The 10 T cell receptor beta chains below all came from one sample that was sequenced in a study of lymphopenia after photon versus proton radiotherapy. Sequencing was performed with immunoSEQ multiplex PCR; in TCRdb, only in-frame clones are kept and a portion is missing. The sample has around 25,000 clones, approximately 84% seen once. The material was peripheral blood, obtained from a patient treated with photon-based radiotherapy. These receptors came from a man aged 35 to 55 with gastric cancer.

This sequence joins TRBV29-1 and TRBJ1-1; D might be TRBD1 (6 bases). Deletions cut 4 bases from V and 4 bases from J, with 10 bases between. This CDR3 is built from 12 residues. Germline V gene lookup returns CDR1 SQVTM and CDR2 ANQGSEA. CDR3 amino acids: CSVVKGGTEAFF. The CDR3 DNA follows: TGCAGCGTTGTCAAAGGGGGCACTGAAGCTTTCTTT.

This chain joins TRBV5-5 and TRBJ2-3, with 8 positions matching TRBD1. Germline loops: CDR1 SGHKS, CDR2 YYEKEE (reference sequence). Trimming at V came to 2 bases and at J to 6 bases, leaving 11 bases not matched to a gene. The CDR3 consists of 16 residues. The chain's CDR3 is CASSFSPRQGSDTQYF. The DNA for the CDR3 is TGTGCCAGCAGCTTTTCCCCTAGACAGGGGTCGGATACGCAGTATTTT.

The rearrangement joins TRBV10-3 to TRBJ1-5; D is possibly TRBD1 (6 bases). This CDR3 spans 15 amino acids. CDR1 ENHRY and CDR2 SYGVKD come from the germline V gene. The ends were cut back, 7 bases at V and 2 bases at J, with 15 bases in the middle. The CDR3 reads CAIKGEGARNQPQHF. CDR3 nucleotides: TGTGCCATCAAGGGGGAGGGCGCTCGCAATCAGCCCCAGCATTTT.

V gene TRBV4-1 combines with J gene TRBJ2-7, with D tentatively TRBD1 or TRBD2 (6 bases each). The CDR3 has 15 amino acids. From germline, CDR1 is MGHRA and CDR2 YSYEKL. V lost 4 bases and J lost 0, with 13 bases in between. In nucleotides, the CDR3 is TGCGCCAGCAGCCCCCTGGAGGGGGGCTCCTACGAGCAGTACTTC. Translation gives CASSPLEGGSYEQYF.

In this sample, this clone turned up a few times. The chain joins TRBV10-3 to TRBJ1-2; D remains ambiguous. CDR1 ENHRY and CDR2 SYGVKD come from the germline V gene. V was shortened by 3 bases and J by 6 bases, with 17 bases between the two germline ends. There are 15 residues in the CDR3. The CDR3 sequence: CAISEVRAENNGYTF. For the CDR3, the DNA is TGTGCCATCAGTGAAGTCCGGGCCGAGAATAATGGCTACACCTTC.

The chain has TRBV5-5 and TRBJ1-1; the match to TRBD1 covers 11 bases. This CDR3 has 14 residues. With 2 bases clipped from V and 5 bases from J, the junction kept 2 bases outside the gene matches. CDR1 SGHKS and CDR2 YYEKEE come from the germline V gene (reference sequence). This chain's CDR3 is CASSFGTGGTEAFF. The DNA of the CDR3 is TGTGCCAGCAGCTTCGGGACAGGGGGGACTGAAGCTTTCTTT.

This clone has just one count. This rearrangement joins TRBV27 to TRBJ2-3; 9 bases are shared with TRBD1. J was trimmed by 0 bases and V by 2 bases; bases with no gene match: 18. The CDR3 totals 21 residues. Germline CDR1 is MNHEY and CDR2 is SMNVEV (reference sequence). As DNA, the CDR3 is TGTGCCAGCAGTTTAAGGGGACAGGGTCTGGCTAGAGTTAGGAGCACAGATACGCAGTATTTT. Its translation: CASSLRGQGLARVRSTDTQYF.

The rearrangement links TRBV10-3 to TRBJ1-3; tentatively, D is TRBD1 (5 bases). Trimming pared 11 bases from V and 0 bases from J, leaving 14 bases between. The CDR3 extends over 14 amino acids. Per the germline V gene, CDR1 is ENHRY and CDR2 is SYGVKD. The chain's CDR3 is CAAGGSSSGNTIYF. The CDR3 DNA sequence: TGTGCCGCGGGGGGATCGAGCTCTGGAAACACCATATATTTT.

The sample holds a few counts of this clone. The chain employs TRBV7-2 and TRBJ1-4; D is unresolved. V lost 1 base and J lost 5, with 11 bases in between. Germline lookup yields CDR1 SGHTA and CDR2 FQGNSA. The CDR3 runs 15 residues. CDR3 sequence (DNA): TGTGCCAGCAGCTTAGAACCGGGCGGGAATGAAAAACTGTTTTTT. It encodes CASSLEPGGNEKLFF.

This clone was detected a few times. The chain is built from TRBV7-9 and TRBJ1-2, with TRBD1 identical over 7 bases. The length of the CDR3 is 15 residues. V gave up 5 bases and J gave up 4 bases; unmatched junction bases: 10. The germline gives CDR1 SEHNR, CDR2 FQNEAQ (reference sequence). The CDR3 bases are TGTGCCAGCAGCCCCCTCGGGGACAGAAGCTATGGCTACACCTTC. Translating gives CASSPLGDRSYGYTF.